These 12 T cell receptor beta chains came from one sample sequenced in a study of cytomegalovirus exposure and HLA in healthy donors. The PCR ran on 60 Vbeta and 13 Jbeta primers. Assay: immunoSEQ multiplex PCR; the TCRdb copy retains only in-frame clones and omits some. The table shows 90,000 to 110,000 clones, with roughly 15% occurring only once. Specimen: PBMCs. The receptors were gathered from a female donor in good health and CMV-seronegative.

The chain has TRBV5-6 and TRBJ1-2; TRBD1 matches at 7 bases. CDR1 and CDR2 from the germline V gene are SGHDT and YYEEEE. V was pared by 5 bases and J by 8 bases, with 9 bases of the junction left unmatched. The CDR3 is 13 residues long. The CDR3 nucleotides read TGTGCCAGCAGTCACAGGGGCGGCAGGGGCTACACCTTC. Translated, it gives CASSHRGGRGYTF.

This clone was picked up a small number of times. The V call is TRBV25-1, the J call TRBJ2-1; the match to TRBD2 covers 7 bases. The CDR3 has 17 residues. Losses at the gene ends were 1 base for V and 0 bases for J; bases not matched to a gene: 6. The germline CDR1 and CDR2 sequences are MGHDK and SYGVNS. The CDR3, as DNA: TGTGCCAGCAGTGAATTGGGGGGGTGGAACTCCTACAATGAGCAGTTCTTC. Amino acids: CASSELGGWNSYNEQFF.

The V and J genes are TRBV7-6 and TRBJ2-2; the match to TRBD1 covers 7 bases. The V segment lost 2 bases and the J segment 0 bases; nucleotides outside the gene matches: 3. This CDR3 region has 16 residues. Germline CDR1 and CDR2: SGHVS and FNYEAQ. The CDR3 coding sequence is TGTGCCAGCAGCTTAACGACAGGGACGAACACCGGGGAGCTGTTTTTT. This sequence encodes CASSLTTGTNTGELFF.

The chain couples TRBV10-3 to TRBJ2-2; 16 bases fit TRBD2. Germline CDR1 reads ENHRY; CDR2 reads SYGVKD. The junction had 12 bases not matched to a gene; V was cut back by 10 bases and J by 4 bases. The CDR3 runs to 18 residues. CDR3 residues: CATRAGLAGGPGTGELFF. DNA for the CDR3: TGTGCCACGCGGGCGGGACTAGCGGGAGGGCCGGGCACCGGGGAGCTGTTTTTT.

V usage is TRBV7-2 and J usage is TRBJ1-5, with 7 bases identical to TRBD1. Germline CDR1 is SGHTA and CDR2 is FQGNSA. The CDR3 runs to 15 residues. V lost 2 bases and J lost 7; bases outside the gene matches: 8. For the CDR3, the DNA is TGTGCCAGCAGCTTACACAGGGGAGAGGAGCAGCCCCAGCATTTT. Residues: CASSLHRGEEQPQHF.

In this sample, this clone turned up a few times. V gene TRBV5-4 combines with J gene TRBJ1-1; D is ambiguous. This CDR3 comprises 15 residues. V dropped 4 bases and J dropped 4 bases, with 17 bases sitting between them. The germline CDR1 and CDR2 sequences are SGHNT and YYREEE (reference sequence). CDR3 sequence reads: CASSPNRGMVTEAFF. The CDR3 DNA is TGTGCCAGCAGCCCCAATCGCGGGATGGTCACTGAAGCTTTCTTT.

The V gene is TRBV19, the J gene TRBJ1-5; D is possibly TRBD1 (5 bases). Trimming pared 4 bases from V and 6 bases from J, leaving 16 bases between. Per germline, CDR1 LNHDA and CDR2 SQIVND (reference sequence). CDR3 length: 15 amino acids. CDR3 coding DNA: TGTGCCAGTAGTAGTGGGGTGGGGGGGACTCAGCCCCAGCATTTT. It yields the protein CASSSGVGGTQPQHF.

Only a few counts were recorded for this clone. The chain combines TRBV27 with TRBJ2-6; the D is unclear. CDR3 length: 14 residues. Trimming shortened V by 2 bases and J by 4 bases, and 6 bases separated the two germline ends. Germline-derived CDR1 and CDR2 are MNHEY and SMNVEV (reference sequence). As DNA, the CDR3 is TGTGCCAGCAGTTTAAGGAGCGGGGCCAACGTCCTGACTTTC. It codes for CASSLRSGANVLTF.

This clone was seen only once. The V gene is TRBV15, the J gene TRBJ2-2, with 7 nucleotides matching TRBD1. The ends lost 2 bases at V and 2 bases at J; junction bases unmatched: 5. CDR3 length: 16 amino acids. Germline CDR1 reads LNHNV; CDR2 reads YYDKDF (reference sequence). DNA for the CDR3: TGTGCCACCAGCAGACGTGACAGGGTAAACACCGGGGAGCTGTTTTTT. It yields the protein CATSRRDRVNTGELFF.

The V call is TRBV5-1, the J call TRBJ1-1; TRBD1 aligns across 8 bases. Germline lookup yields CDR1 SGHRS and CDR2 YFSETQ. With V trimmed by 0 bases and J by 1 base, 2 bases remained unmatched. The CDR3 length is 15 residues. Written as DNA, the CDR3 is TGCGCCAGCAGCTTGGTGCAGGGGGCGAACACTGAAGCTTTCTTT. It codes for CASSLVQGANTEAFF.

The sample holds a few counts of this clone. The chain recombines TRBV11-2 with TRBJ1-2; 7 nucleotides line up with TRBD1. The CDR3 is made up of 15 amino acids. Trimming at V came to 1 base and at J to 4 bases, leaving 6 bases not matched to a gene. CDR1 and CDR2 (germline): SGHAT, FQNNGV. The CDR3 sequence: CASSLGDSELYGYTF. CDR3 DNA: TGTGCCAGCAGCTTAGGGGACAGTGAACTCTATGGCTACACCTTC.

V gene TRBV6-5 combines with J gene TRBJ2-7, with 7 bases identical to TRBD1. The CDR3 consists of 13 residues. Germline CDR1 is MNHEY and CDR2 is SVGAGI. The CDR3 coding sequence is TGTGACAGCAGTTATAGACAGGGCTACGAGCAGTACGTC. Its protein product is CDSSYRQGYEQYV.